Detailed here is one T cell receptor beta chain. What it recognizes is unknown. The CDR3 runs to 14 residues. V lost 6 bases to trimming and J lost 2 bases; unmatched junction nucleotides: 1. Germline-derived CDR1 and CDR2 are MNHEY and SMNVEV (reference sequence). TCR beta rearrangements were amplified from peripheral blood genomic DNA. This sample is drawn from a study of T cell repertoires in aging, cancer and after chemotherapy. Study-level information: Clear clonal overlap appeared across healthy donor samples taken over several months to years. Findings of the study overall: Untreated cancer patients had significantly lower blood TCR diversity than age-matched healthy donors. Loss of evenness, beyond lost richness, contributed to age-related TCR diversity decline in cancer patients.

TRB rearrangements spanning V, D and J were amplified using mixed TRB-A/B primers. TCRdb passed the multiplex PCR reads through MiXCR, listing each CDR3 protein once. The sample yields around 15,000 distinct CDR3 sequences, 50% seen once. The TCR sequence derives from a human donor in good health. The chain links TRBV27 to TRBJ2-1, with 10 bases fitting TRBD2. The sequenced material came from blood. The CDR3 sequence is CASRLAGPYNEQFF. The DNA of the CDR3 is TGTGCCAGCAGACTAGCGGGACCCTACAATGAGCAGTTCTTC.